This TCR beta chain was captured by sequencing in a study of human T cells and chemical hapten exposure. Study-wide results and caveats: It was expanded TCRs that formed significantly more large CDR3 similarity clusters than controls did.

Unique molecular identifiers were attached to individual cDNA molecules during library preparation. Via MiXCR, TCRdb re-called the RACE reads, giving one row per CDR3 protein. The sample has 300,000 to 450,000 distinct CDR3 sequences; approximately 5.1% are singletons. Per germline, CDR1 SNHLY and CDR2 FYNNEI. V was shortened by 4 bases and J by 4 bases, with 13 bases between the two germline ends. The CDR3 loop spans 14 amino acids. The time point was: pre-sensitization, week 0. Treatment reported: therapeutic diphenylcyclopropenone sensitization with weekly scalp DPC. A remark on this clonotype: The antigen is undetermined.

This clonotype originated in a woman aged 45 to 65 with alopecia areata. Some clones in this sample may be carry-over from other donors' samples. The sequenced sample was whole blood, obtained in connection with sensitization to the hapten diphenylcyclopropenone (DPC). V gene TRBV2 combines with J gene TRBJ1-1; unclear D gene. This CDR3 reads CASSVEVLGTEAFF. CDR3 nucleotide sequence: TGTGCCAGCAGTGTAGAGGTTTTAGGCACTGAAGCTTTCTTT.